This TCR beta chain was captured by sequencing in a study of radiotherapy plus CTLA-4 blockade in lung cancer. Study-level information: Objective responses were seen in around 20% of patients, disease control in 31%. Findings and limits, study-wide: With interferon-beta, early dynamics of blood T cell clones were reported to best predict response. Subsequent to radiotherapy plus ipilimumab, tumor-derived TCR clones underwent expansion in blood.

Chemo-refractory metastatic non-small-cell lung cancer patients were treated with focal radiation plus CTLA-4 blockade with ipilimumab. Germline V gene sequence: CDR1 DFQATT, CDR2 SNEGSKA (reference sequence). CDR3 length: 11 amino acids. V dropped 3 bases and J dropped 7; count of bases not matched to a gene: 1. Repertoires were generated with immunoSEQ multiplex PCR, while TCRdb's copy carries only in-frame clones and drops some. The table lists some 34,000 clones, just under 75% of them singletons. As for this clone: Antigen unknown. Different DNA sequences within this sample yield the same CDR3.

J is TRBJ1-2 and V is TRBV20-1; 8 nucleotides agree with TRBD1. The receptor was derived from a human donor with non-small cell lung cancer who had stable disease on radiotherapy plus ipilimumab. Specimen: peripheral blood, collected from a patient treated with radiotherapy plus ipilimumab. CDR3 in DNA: TGCAGTGCTAGGGACAGGGTTGGCTACACCTTC. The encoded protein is CSARDRVGYTF.